The entry below gives a single T cell receptor beta chain sequence along with its context. Its target is unknown. Possible read error: a much larger clone is one base away. This sample stems from a study of T cells in Graves' hyperthyroidism and ophthalmopathy. Points from the study as a whole: Model predictions of ophthalmopathy came a median approximately 6.8 months before onset.

This CDR3 spans 13 amino acids. Germline CDR1 reads PRHDT; CDR2 reads FYEKMQ (reference sequence). Trimming took off 6 bases at V and 2 bases at J, with 10 bases between the two ends. From RNA transcripts, TCR beta CDR3 regions were amplified. The TCR CDR3 first-round RT-PCR relied on the HTBI primer set. TCRdb reprocessed the multiplex PCR reads with MiXCR, giving one entry per CDR3 protein. The sample records about 840,000 distinct CDR3 sequences, roughly 40% being singletons. The PBMCs studied were ones that came from about 9.9 ml fresh peripheral blood. The rearrangement links TRBV13 to TRBJ1-2, with D unresolved. Sequencing used blood. This clonotype was obtained from a man aged 18 to 30 with Graves' hyperthyroidism. CDR3 in DNA: TGTGCCAGCAGGGATCAGAGCAACTATGGCTACACCTTC. Encoded protein: CASRDQSNYGYTF.